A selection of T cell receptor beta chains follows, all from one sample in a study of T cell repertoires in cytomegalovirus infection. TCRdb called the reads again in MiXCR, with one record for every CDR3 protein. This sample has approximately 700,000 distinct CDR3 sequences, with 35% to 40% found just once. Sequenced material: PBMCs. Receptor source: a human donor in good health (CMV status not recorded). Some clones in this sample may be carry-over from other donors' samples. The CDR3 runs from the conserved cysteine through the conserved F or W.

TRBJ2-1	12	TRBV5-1	CASSLAEGKQFF
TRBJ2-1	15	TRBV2	CASSESTSGYNEQFF
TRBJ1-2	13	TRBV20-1	CSAREGSRLGYTF
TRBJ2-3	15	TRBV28	CASSFGLLGTDTQYF
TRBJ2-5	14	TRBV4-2	CASSKDRGHETQYF
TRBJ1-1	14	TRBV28	CASSYRGPSTEAFF
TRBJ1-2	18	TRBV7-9	CASSSLRGYEPANYGYTF
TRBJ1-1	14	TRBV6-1	CASRDQNGNTEAFF
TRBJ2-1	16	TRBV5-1	CASSDGQGGVYNEQFF
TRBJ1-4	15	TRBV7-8	CASSLRQGTNEKLFF
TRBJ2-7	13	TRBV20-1	CSARGDRGYEQYF
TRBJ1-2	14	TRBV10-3	CAISEGRTHYGYTF
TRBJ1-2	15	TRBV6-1	CAISERTGLIYGYPF
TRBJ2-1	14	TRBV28	CASSTTDTYNEQFF
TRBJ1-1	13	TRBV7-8	CASSLTGGTEAFF
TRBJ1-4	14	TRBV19	CASSGRQGNEKLFF
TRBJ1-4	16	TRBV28	CASSLTGTATNEKLFF